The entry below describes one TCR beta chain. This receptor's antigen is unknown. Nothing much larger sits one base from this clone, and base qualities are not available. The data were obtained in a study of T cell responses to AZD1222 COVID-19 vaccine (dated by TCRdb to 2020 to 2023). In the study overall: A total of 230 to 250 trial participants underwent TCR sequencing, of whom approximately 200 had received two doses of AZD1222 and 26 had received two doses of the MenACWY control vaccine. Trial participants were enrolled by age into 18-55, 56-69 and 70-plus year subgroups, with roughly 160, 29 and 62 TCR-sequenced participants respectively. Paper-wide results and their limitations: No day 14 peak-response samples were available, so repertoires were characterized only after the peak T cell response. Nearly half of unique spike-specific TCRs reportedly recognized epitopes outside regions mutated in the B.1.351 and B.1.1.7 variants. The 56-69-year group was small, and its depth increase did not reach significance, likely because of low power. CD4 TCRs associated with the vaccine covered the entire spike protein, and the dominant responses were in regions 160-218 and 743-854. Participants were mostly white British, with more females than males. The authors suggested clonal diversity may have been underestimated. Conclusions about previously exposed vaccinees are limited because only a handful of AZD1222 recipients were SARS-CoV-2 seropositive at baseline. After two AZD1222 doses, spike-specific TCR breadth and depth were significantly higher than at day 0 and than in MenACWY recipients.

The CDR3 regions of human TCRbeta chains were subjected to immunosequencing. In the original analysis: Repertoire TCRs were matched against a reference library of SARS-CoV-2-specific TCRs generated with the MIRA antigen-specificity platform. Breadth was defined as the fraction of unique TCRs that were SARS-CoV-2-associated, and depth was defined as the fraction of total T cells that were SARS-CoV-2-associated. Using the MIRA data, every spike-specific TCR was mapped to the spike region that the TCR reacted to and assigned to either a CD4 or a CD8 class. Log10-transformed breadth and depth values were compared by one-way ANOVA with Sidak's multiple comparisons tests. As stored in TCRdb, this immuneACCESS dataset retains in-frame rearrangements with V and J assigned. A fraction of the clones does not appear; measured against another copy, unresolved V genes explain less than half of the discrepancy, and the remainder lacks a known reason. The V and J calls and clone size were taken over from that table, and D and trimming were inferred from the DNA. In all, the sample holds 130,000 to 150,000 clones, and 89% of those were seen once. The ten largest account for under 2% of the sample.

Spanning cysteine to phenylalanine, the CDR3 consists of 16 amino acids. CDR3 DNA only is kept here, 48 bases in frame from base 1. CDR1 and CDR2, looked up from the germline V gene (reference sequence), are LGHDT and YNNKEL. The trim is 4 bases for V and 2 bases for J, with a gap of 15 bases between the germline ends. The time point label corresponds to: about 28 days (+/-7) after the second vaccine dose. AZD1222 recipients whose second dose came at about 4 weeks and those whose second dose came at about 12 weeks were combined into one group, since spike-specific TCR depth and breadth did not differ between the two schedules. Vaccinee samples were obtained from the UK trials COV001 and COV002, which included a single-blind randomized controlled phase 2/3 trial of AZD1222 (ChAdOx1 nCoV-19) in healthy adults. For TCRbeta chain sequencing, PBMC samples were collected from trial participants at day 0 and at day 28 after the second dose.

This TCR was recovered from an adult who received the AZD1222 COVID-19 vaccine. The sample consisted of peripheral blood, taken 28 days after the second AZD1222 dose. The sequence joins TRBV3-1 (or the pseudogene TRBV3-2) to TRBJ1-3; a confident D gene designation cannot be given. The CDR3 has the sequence CASSLWRQPTGNTIYF. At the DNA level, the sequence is TGTGCCAGCAGCCTATGGCGTCAGCCCACTGGAAACACCATATATTTT.